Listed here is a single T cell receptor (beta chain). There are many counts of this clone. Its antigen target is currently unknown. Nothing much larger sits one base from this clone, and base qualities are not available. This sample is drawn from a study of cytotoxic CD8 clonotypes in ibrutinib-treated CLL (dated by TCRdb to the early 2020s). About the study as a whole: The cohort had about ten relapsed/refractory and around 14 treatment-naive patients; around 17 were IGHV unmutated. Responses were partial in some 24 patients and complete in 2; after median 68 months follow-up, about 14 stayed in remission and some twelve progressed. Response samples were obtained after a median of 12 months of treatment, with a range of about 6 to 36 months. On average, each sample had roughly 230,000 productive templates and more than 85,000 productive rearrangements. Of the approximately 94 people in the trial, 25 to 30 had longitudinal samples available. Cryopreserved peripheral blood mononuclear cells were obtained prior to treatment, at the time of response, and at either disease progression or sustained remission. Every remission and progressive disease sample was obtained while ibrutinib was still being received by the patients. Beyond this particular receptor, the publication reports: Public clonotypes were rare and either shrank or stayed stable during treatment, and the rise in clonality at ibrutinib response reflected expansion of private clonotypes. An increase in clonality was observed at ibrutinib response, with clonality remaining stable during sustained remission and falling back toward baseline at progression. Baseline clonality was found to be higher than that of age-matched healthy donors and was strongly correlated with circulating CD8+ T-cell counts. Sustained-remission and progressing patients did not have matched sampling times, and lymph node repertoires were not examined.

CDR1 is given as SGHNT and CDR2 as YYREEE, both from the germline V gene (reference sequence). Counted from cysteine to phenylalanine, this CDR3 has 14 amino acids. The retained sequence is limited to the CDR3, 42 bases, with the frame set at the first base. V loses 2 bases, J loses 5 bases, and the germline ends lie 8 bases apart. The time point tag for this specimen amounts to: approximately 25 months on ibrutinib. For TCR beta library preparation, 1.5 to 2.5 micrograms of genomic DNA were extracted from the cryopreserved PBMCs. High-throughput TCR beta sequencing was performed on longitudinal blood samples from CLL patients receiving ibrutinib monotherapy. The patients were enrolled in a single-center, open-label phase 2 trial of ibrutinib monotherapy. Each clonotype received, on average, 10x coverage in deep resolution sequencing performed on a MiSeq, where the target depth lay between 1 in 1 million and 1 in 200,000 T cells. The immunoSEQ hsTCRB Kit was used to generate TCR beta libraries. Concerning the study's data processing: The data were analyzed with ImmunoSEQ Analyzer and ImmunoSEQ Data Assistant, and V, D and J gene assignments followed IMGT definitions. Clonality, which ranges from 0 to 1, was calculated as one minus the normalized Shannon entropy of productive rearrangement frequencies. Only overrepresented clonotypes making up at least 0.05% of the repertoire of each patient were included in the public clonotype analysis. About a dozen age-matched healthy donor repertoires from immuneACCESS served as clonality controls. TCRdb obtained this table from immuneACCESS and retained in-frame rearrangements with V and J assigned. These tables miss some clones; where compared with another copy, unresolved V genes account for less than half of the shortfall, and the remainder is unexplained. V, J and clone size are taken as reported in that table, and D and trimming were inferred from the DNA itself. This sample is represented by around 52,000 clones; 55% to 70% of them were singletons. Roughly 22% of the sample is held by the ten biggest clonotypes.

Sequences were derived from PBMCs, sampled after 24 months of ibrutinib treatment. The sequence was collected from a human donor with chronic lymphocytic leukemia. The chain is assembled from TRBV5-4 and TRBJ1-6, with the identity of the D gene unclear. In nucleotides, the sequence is TGTGCCAGCAGCTTATACAGAAATAATTCACCCCTCCACTTT. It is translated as CASSLYRNNSPLHF.